These 8 T cell receptor beta chains originate from one sample sequenced in a study of spatial heterogeneity in lung cancer. TCRdb reanalysed the 5' RACE reads using MiXCR and keeps one entry per CDR3 protein. Seen here are tens of thousands of distinct CDR3 sequences, roughly 7% observed once, and the top ten hold about 2.6%. The time point: sample taken at primary tumor resection. Sequencing covered unsorted whole RNA taken from tumor, nontumor lung or frozen PBMC. The sequenced sample was PBMCs, obtained at surgery. These receptors originate from a female donor with early-stage non-small cell lung cancer.

This clonotype was seen a few times. The V gene is TRBV9, the J gene TRBJ2-7, with D possibly being TRBD2 (6 bases). The germline gives CDR1 SGDLS, CDR2 YYNGEE. Trimming pared 2 bases from V and 2 bases from J, leaving 14 bases between. There are 15 residues in the CDR3. The chain's CDR3 is CASSVGAGKPYEQYF. CDR3 sequence (DNA): TGTGCCAGCAGCGTCGGCGCGGGGAAACCCTACGAGCAGTACTTC.

The sample holds many counts of this clonotype. CDR3 loop: CASSQFQGDTEAFF. The CDR3 bases are TGCGCCAGCAGCCAATTTCAGGGGGACACTGAAGCTTTCTTT. The chain has TRBV4-1 and TRBJ1-1; 7 bases match TRBD1. CDR1 is MGHRA, CDR2 YSYEKL, per germline. Unmatched junction bases numbered 3, after V lost 2 bases and J lost 3 bases. CDR3 length: 14 amino acids.

This clonotype came up many times. This sequence joins TRBV5-1 and TRBJ2-7; TRBD1 aligns across 12 bases. J was trimmed by 6 bases and V by 0 bases; bases with no gene match: 7. The CDR3 contains 16 residues. CDR1 SGHRS and CDR2 YFSETQ come from the germline V gene. CDR3 sequence: CASSLVGTGGGGEQYF. CDR3 DNA sequence: TGCGCCAGCAGCTTGGTGGGGACAGGGGGCGGAGGCGAGCAGTACTTC.

This clonotype appeared many times. The chain uses TRBV29-1 and TRBJ1-2; perhaps TRBD1 as D (5 bases). Trimming shortened V by 4 bases and J by 6 bases, and 9 bases separated the two germline ends. The CDR3 has 11 residues. CDR1 and CDR2 (germline): SQVTM, ANQGSEA. CDR3 region: CSVASGNGYTF. The CDR3 region has the DNA TGCAGCGTTGCCTCAGGGAATGGCTACACCTTC.

The rearrangement joins TRBV10-3 to TRBJ2-3; 9 nucleotides match TRBD1. The trim removed 6 bases at V and 6 bases at J, leaving 10 bases unmatched. This CDR3 is built from 15 residues. Germline-derived CDR1 and CDR2 are ENHRY and SYGVKD. CDR3 DNA sequence: TGTGCCATCAGCCCCCAAGGACAGGGGTGGGATACGCAGTATTTT. Translation gives CAISPQGQGWDTQYF.

CDR3 coding DNA: TGCAGTGCTAGGCAGGGAGGGAATCAGCCCCAGCATTTT. Amino acids: CSARQGGNQPQHF. The chain uses TRBV20-1 and TRBJ1-5, with D possibly TRBD1 on 5 matching bases. The CDR3 has 13 amino acids. Germline CDR1 DFQATT, CDR2 SNEGSKA (reference sequence). Trimming cost V 3 bases and J 4 bases, with 10 bases left between them.

This clonotype was counted many times. The J gene is TRBJ1-2, the V gene TRBV18, with 7 bases identical to TRBD1. Trimming took 3 bases from V and 6 from J; bases not matched to a gene: 7. Germline CDR1 is KGHSH and CDR2 is LQKENI. The CDR3 runs to 14 residues. CDR3 region: CASSPRQGGDGYTF. The DNA of the CDR3 is TGTGCCAGCTCACCTAGACAGGGAGGGGATGGCTACACCTTC.

This clonotype was recorded at least ten times. The chain links TRBV29-1 to TRBJ2-1, with D hard to call. Trimming took off 8 bases at V and 5 bases at J, with 10 bases between the two ends. Germline values: CDR1 SQVTM, CDR2 ANQGSEA. This CDR3 spans 11 amino acids. The CDR3 region has the DNA TGCAGCTCAAGAGCCGACAATGAGCAGTTCTTC. Residues: CSSRADNEQFF.